The 31 T cell receptor beta chains given below trace back to one sample, sequenced in a study of Ad26.COV2.S vaccination and SARS-CoV-2 variants. Libraries were prepared by immunoSEQ multiplex PCR; TCRdb keeps only in-frame clonotypes and omits some of them. The repertoire holds roughly 700,000 clones, approximately 88% seen once, with roughly 1.5% in the top ten. Specified treatment: some 20 received Ad26.COV2.S at low or high dose, single or two shots; several received placebo; per-sample allocation not given. Vaccine and placebo recipients were sampled on day 63 after the first injection. Sequences were derived from peripheral blood, sampled in a trial of Ad26.COV2.S vaccine versus placebo. These receptors all come from a person between 18 and 65 years old who received the Ad26.COV2.S COVID-19 vaccine or a placebo.

V usage is TRBV12-5 and J usage is TRBJ2-3; 10 bases match TRBD1. Trimming took 7 bases from V and 3 from J; bases not matched to a gene: 10. This CDR3 contains 16 residues. The germline CDR1 and CDR2 sequences are LGHNT and FRNRAP. The CDR3 sequence: CASAPQTGGATDTQYF. The CDR3 nucleotides are TGTGCTAGTGCCCCCCAGACAGGGGGCGCGACAGATACGCAGTATTTT.

The chain combines TRBV5-1 with TRBJ1-2, with 7 bases lining up with TRBD1. This CDR3 has 14 amino acids. CDR1 is SGHRS, CDR2 YFSETQ, per germline. V lost 4 bases and J lost 9; bases outside the gene matches: 12. DNA for the CDR3: TGCGCCAGCAGCGACCCGGGGACAGTGGGTAGCTACACCTTC. Encoded protein: CASSDPGTVGSYTF.

The chain uses TRBV7-2 and TRBJ2-5; TRBD2 matches 8 bases. The CDR3 runs to 16 residues. Trimming removed 5 bases from V and 5 bases from J; junction bases left unmatched: 13. Germline V lookup: CDR1 SGHTA, CDR2 FQGNSA. CDR3 residues: CASSQPLSGGSETQYF. The DNA for the CDR3 is TGTGCCAGCAGCCAACCCCTTTCGGGGGGGAGCGAGACCCAGTACTTC.

V gene TRBV30 combines with J gene TRBJ1-4; D gene ambiguous. Germline CDR1 reads GTSNPN; CDR2 reads SVGIG (reference sequence). The CDR3 runs to 11 residues. The V end was cut by 4 bases, the J end by 4 bases, with 4 bases between. CDR3: CAWTLNEKLFF. The CDR3, as DNA: TGTGCCTGGACACTTAATGAAAAACTGTTTTTT.

This chain links TRBV18 with TRBJ2-2; D gene unclear. CDR3 length: 14 amino acids. The germline V and J ends were trimmed by 1 base and 10 bases, with 13 bases remaining between them. In germline, CDR1 is KGHSH, CDR2 LQKENI. CDR3 in amino acids: CASSPRVLPAELFF. CDR3 bases: TGTGCCAGCTCACCACGTGTCCTCCCGGCGGAGCTGTTTTTT.

This chain connects TRBV19 to TRBJ2-7; no clear D gene. In germline, CDR1 is LNHDA, CDR2 SQIVND (reference sequence). The V and J ends lost 4 bases and 4 bases respectively, with 14 bases between them. This CDR3 spans 14 amino acids. This chain's CDR3 is CASSSGSAVYEQYF. The CDR3 DNA is TGTGCCAGTAGTAGCGGATCAGCCGTTTACGAGCAGTACTTC.

The J gene is TRBJ1-6, the V gene TRBV6-5, with D tentatively TRBD1 (6 bases). CDR1 and CDR2 (germline): MNHEY, SVGAGI. This CDR3 spans 16 amino acids. Trimming left V 4 bases short and J 2 bases short, with 12 bases between. As DNA, the CDR3 is TGTGCCAGCAGTTCGGGGGCGCAGCCCTATAATTCACCCCTCCACTTT. Protein product: CASSSGAQPYNSPLHF.

V and J are TRBV5-3 and TRBJ2-3, with 7 bases fitting TRBD2. Being an ORF, TRBV5-3 has a function that is uncertain. The CDR3 consists of 18 residues. Unmatched junction bases numbered 18, after V lost 7 bases and J lost 1 base. The CDR3 coding sequence is TGTGCCAGAGCGGGTCAGGGTCTGGAGCGGGACTGCACAGATACGCAGTATTTT. It encodes CARAGQGLERDCTDTQYF.

The V and J genes are TRBV7-2 and TRBJ1-2; 9 bases align to TRBD1. Germline trimming cut 5 bases from V and 6 bases from J; bases unmatched to any gene: 16. The germline V gene encodes CDR1 SGHTA and CDR2 FQGNSA. The CDR3 is 17 residues long. The CDR3 DNA reads TGTGCCAGCAGCCCTTGGACAGGGGCGGTGGGTAGTGATGGCTACACCTTC. Translating gives CASSPWTGAVGSDGYTF.

The V gene is TRBV2, the J gene TRBJ1-2; the match to TRBD1 covers 7 bases. Germline V lookup: CDR1 SNHLY, CDR2 FYNNEI. J gave up 7 bases and V 5 bases, and 7 bases lay outside the gene matches. The CDR3 has 13 amino acids. This CDR3 is CASSPKEGAGYTF. The CDR3 DNA sequence: TGTGCCAGCAGTCCCAAGGAGGGGGCTGGCTACACCTTC. Drawing the rest from reference TRBV2 and TRBJ1-2, the complete variable domain is EPEVTQTPSHQVTQMGQEVILRCVPISNHLYFYWYRQILGQKVEFLVSFYNNEISEKSEIFDDQFSVERPDGSNFTLKIRSTKLEDSAMYFCASSPKEGAGYTFGSGTRLTVV.

Only one count was recorded for this clone. The rearrangement links TRBV10-3 to TRBJ2-5; D is undetermined. V dropped 4 bases and J dropped 2 bases, with 5 bases sitting between them. CDR3 length: 12 residues. Germline CDR1 ENHRY, CDR2 SYGVKD. The CDR3 is CAISGHQETQYF. CDR3 DNA: TGTGCCATCAGTGGCCATCAAGAGACCCAGTACTTC.

This clone showed up just a few times. This chain joins TRBV5-6 and TRBJ1-5; D remains ambiguous. The CDR3 has 15 residues. The ends were cut back, 0 bases at V and 5 bases at J, with 12 bases in the middle. The germline gives CDR1 SGHDT, CDR2 YYEEEE. CDR3 amino acids: CASSLGLLRDQPQHF. CDR3 DNA: TGTGCCAGCAGCTTGGGCCTATTGAGGGATCAGCCCCAGCATTTT. The entire variable domain, with the rest obtained from reference TRBV5-6 and TRBJ1-5, is as follows: DAGVTQSPTHLIKTRGQQVTLRCSPKSGHDTVSWYQQALGQGPQFIFQYYEEEERQRGNFPDRFSGHQFPNYSSELNVNALLLGDSALYLCASSLGLLRDQPQHFGDGTRLSIL.

The gene calls are TRBV6-6 and TRBJ1-1; 8 bases are shared with TRBD1. Trimming took 8 bases from V and 4 from J; bases not matched to a gene: 9. In germline, CDR1 is MNHNY, CDR2 SVGAGI (reference sequence). The CDR3 is made up of 14 amino acids. CDR3: CASAPQGAGTEAFF. CDR3 sequence (DNA): TGTGCCAGCGCGCCCCAGGGGGCAGGCACTGAAGCTTTCTTT.

The chain recombines TRBV7-6 with TRBJ2-3, with 7 nucleotides matching TRBD2. The CDR3 is 17 residues long. CDR1 and CDR2 from the germline V gene are SGHVS and FNYEAQ. V dropped 1 base and J dropped 0; count of bases not matched to a gene: 7. CDR3 DNA sequence: TGTGCCAGCAGCTTAGAGTGGGGCGGGGGTAGCACAGATACGCAGTATTTT. Amino acid sequence: CASSLEWGGGSTDTQYF.

The chain has TRBV5-4 and TRBJ1-1; D gene unclear. CDR1 and CDR2 (germline): SGHNT, YYREEE (reference sequence). This CDR3 region has 13 residues. V was shortened by 0 bases and J by 1 base, with 4 bases between the two germline ends. As DNA, the CDR3 is TGTGCCAGCAGCTTGGCCAGGAACACTGAAGCTTTCTTT. Its protein is CASSLARNTEAFF.

The chain joins TRBV5-1 to TRBJ2-3; D uncertain. From germline, CDR1 is SGHRS and CDR2 YFSETQ. The CDR3 runs to 16 residues. Trimming took off 1 base at V and 0 bases at J, with 12 bases between the two ends. The CDR3 DNA follows: TGCGCCAGCAGCTTGAACCCCAGTGGTAGCACAGATACGCAGTATTTT. It encodes CASSLNPSGSTDTQYF.

The chain joins TRBV12-2 to TRBJ2-7; TRBD1 is taken as the D call from the table, unchecked against the DNA. TRBV12-2 is described as a pseudogene. CDR3 length: 12 amino acids. The chain's CDR3 is CASRPRQGLWYF. In DNA, the CDR3 is TGTGCAAGTCGTCCCCGACAGGGCCTTTGGTACTTC.

CDR3 sequence reads: CASSISGHSYNEQFF. The CDR3 nucleotides are TGTGCCAGTAGTATAAGCGGACATTCCTACAATGAGCAGTTCTTC. V is TRBV19 and J is TRBJ2-1; D is perhaps TRBD1 or TRBD2 (5 bases each). Germline assignment: CDR1 LNHDA and CDR2 SQIVND (reference sequence). The CDR3 is 15 amino acids. Trimming stripped 2 bases from V and 1 base from J, with 9 bases between.

The chain has TRBV5-5 and TRBJ2-7; a possible D gene is TRBD1 (5 bases). V shed 0 bases and J shed 2 bases, with 9 bases lying between them. This CDR3 has 14 amino acids. The V gene's germline CDR1 is SGHKS and CDR2 YYEKEE (reference sequence). CDR3 nucleotide sequence: TGTGCCAGCAGCTTGGGACAGCCTACCTACGAGCAGTACTTC. Translation: CASSLGQPTYEQYF. Full variable domain (rest looked up from reference TRBV5-5 and TRBJ2-7): DAGVTQSPTHLIKTRGQQVTLRCSPISGHKSVSWYQQVLGQGPQFIFQYYEKEERGRGNFPDRFSARQFPNYSSELNVNALLLGDSALYLCASSLGQPTYEQYFGPGTRLTVT.

The gene calls are TRBV18 and TRBJ2-5; 7 bases are a match to TRBD2. Germline CDR1 KGHSH, CDR2 LQKENI. The CDR3 spans 15 residues. With 0 bases clipped from V and 1 base from J, the junction kept 2 bases outside the gene matches. CDR3 amino acids: CASSPPTGGQETQYF. DNA for the CDR3: TGTGCCAGCTCACCACCGACGGGAGGCCAAGAGACCCAGTACTTC. Drawing the rest from reference TRBV18 and TRBJ2-5, the complete variable domain is NAGVMQNPRHLVRRRGQEARLRCSPMKGHSHVYWYRQLPEEGLKFMVYLQKENIIDESGMPKERFSAEFPKEGPSILRIQQVVRGDSAAYFCASSPPTGGQETQYFGPGTRLLVL.

The gene calls are TRBV24-1 and TRBJ2-1, with 10 bases matching TRBD1. The CDR3 is 16 amino acids. Trimming cost V 3 bases and J 2 bases; bases outside gene matches: 3. CDR1 and CDR2 (germline): KGHDR, SFDVKD. CDR3 nucleotide sequence: TGTGCCACCAGTGATCAGGGACAGGGGACCTACAATGAGCAGTTCTTC. Translation gives CATSDQGQGTYNEQFF.

This chain links TRBV3-1 (or the pseudogene TRBV3-2) with TRBJ2-3, with D hard to call. From germline, CDR1 is LGHDT and CDR2 YNNKEL (reference sequence). The CDR3 has 16 amino acids. The V end lost 4 bases, the J end lost 0 bases, and 14 bases lay between the germline ends. The CDR3 sequence is CASSPTGRVSTDTQYF. In DNA, the CDR3 is TGTGCCAGCAGCCCTACTGGACGGGTTAGCACAGATACGCAGTATTTT.

The chain carries TRBV13 and TRBJ2-3, with 7 nucleotides matching TRBD2. Germline CDR1 PRHDT, CDR2 FYEKMQ (reference sequence). This CDR3 is 15 amino acids long. J lost 5 bases, V lost 5 bases, and 10 bases had no gene match. In DNA form, the CDR3 reads TGTGCCAGCAGCCCAGCGGGGTACGTTGGAGATACGCAGTATTTT. Encoded protein: CASSPAGYVGDTQYF.

As concerns this clone: Other DNA variants within this sample encode the same CDR3. The rearrangement links TRBV19 to TRBJ2-2; D gene uncertain. This CDR3 comprises 14 residues. The germline gives CDR1 LNHDA, CDR2 SQIVND (reference sequence). Trimming took off 0 bases at V and 1 base at J, with 3 bases between the two ends. CDR3 amino acids: CASSIDRNTGELFF. CDR3 DNA sequence: TGTGCCAGTAGTATAGATAGGAACACCGGGGAGCTGTTTTTT.

V is TRBV29-1 and J is TRBJ2-7; 9 nucleotides align to TRBD2. With 2 bases clipped from V and 2 bases from J, the junction kept 4 bases outside the gene matches. The CDR3 is made up of 14 amino acids. Germline lookup yields CDR1 SQVTM and CDR2 ANQGSEA. The CDR3 protein is CSVERREGPYEQYF. The CDR3 DNA follows: TGCAGCGTTGAACGGCGGGAGGGTCCCTACGAGCAGTACTTC.

The chain couples TRBV18 to TRBJ2-5; TRBD1 or TRBD2 may be the D gene (5 bases each). CDR1 and CDR2 (germline): KGHSH, LQKENI. CDR3 length: 15 residues. V shed 6 bases and J shed 4 bases, with 18 bases lying between them. CDR3 in DNA: TGTGCCAGCTCCAGAGGGGCAGAAAAAGGAGAGACCCAGTACTTC. It translates to CASSRGAEKGETQYF. The whole variable domain, remainder taken from reference TRBV18 and TRBJ2-5, is NAGVMQNPRHLVRRRGQEARLRCSPMKGHSHVYWYRQLPEEGLKFMVYLQKENIIDESGMPKERFSAEFPKEGPSILRIQQVVRGDSAAYFCASSRGAEKGETQYFGPGTRLLVL.

The chain links TRBV27 to TRBJ1-6, with D maybe TRBD1 (6 bases). V dropped 5 bases and J dropped 4 bases, with 12 bases sitting between them. The CDR3 totals 15 residues. Germline assignment: CDR1 MNHEY and CDR2 SMNVEV (reference sequence). CDR3 amino acids: CASSTRQVYNSPLHF. CDR3 nucleotides: TGTGCCAGCAGTACTAGACAGGTTTATAATTCACCCCTCCACTTT.

The chain combines TRBV5-6 with TRBJ2-7, with D unresolved. In germline, CDR1 is SGHDT, CDR2 YYEEEE. Trimming took off 6 bases at V and 3 bases at J, with 13 bases between the two ends. The CDR3 sequence is 13 residues long. CDR3: CASTSSYGYEQYF. The CDR3 DNA sequence: TGTGCCAGCACCAGTAGTTATGGCTACGAGCAGTACTTC. The full variable domain, its missing parts supplied by reference TRBV5-6 and TRBJ2-7, is DAGVTQSPTHLIKTRGQQVTLRCSPKSGHDTVSWYQQALGQGPQFIFQYYEEEERQRGNFPDRFSGHQFPNYSSELNVNALLLGDSALYLCASTSSYGYEQYFGPGTRLTVT.

The chain has TRBV7-2 and TRBJ1-5, with D hard to call. CDR3 length: 15 residues. Germline lookup yields CDR1 SGHTA and CDR2 FQGNSA. The V and J ends lost 1 base and 1 base respectively, with 8 bases between them. The chain's CDR3 is CASSLEVRSNQPQHF. CDR3 coding DNA: TGTGCCAGCAGCTTAGAGGTGAGAAGCAATCAGCCCCAGCATTTT.

Details on this clone: Other DNA sequences within the sample encode an identical CDR3. J is TRBJ1-6 and V is TRBV7-2; D ambiguous. Germline V gene lookup returns CDR1 SGHTA and CDR2 FQGNSA. Trimming stripped 2 bases from V and 7 bases from J, with 3 bases between. The CDR3 is 12 amino acids. CDR3 protein: CASSLINSPLHF. In nucleotides, the CDR3 is TGTGCCAGCAGCTTAATCAATTCACCCCTCCACTTT.

The chain links TRBV6-5 to TRBJ1-1; D perhaps matches TRBD1 (6 bases). This CDR3 has 14 amino acids. V was cut by 5 bases and J by 2 bases, with 12 bases left in between. Germline V gives CDR1 MNHEY, CDR2 SVGAGI. The DNA for the CDR3 is TGTGCCAGCAGTAAGCAACAGGGAAACACTGAAGCTTTCTTT. It yields the protein CASSKQQGNTEAFF.